The entry below gives a single T cell receptor beta chain sequence along with its context. The read gets to within 3 residues of the CDR3 end, and the germline J gene fills in the rest. Average input was approximately 1,200 ng genomic DNA for immunoSEQ TCR beta CDR3 amplification. Assay used: immunoSEQ multiplex PCR; TCRdb lists only in-frame clones, some missing. Here the sample table reports about 25,000 clones. The data were taken from a study of T cells in women clearing cervical HPV infection. Germline V gene lookup returns CDR1 SGHVS and CDR2 FNYEAQ. The CDR3 runs 14 residues. The V gene lost 6 bases and the J gene lost 0 bases, with 9 bases spanning the gap. Each participant carried one incident cervical HPV16 infection only. HPV was found by MY09/MY11 PCR and dot-blot genotyping.

Material: blood buffy coat. The sequence was obtained from a woman aged 18-70 years with a cervical HPV16 infection that either progressed to CIN3+ or cleared (not recorded which). The V gene is TRBV7-6, the J gene TRBJ1-3; D gene uncertain. The CDR3 bases that were read are TGTGCCAGCAGACGTCTAATCTCTGGAAACACC. Protein product: CASRRLISGNT. The CDR3 in its entirety is CASRRLISGNTIYF.